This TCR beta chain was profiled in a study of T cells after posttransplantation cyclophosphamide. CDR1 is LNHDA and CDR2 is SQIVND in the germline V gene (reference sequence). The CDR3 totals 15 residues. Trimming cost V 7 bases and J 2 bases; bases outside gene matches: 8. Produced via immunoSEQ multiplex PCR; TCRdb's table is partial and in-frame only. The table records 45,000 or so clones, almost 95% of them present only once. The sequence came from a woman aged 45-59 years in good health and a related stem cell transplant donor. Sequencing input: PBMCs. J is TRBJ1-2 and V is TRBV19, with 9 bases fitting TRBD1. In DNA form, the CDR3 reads TGTGCCAGTATTGAGCCGGGACAGGGAAACTATGGCTACACCTTC. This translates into CASIEPGQGNYGYTF.